This T cell receptor (beta chain) was identified during a study of blood T cell repertoires in COVID-19. The V and J ends lost 1 base and 1 base respectively, with 5 bases between them. This CDR3 has 13 amino acids. The germline V gene has CDR1 SGHRS and CDR2 YFSETQ. This clone was counted a few times. The same CDR3 can be traced to other DNA sequences in this sample. TCRdb's table, derived via immunoSEQ multiplex PCR, lists solely in-frame clones and lacks some. The table shows approximately 490,000 clones, with roughly nine tenths occurring only once. Clinical history reported by participants formed the basis on which cohorts were assigned.

The sequence was collected from a woman under 30 who had recovered from COVID-19. The V call is TRBV5-1, the J call TRBJ1-1; unclear D gene. The sample comprised PBMCs or T cells enriched from blood (not recorded which). The CDR3, as DNA: TGCGCCAGCAGCTTGACAGAGAACACTGAAGCTTTCTTT. Protein: CASSLTENTEAFF. The full variable domain, rest sourced from reference TRBV5-1 and TRBJ1-1, is KAGVTQTPRYLIKTRGQQVTLSCSPISGHRSVSWYQQTPGQGLQFLFEYFSETQRNKGNFPGRFSGRQFSNSRSEMNVSTLELGDSALYLCASSLTENTEAFFGQGTRLTVV.